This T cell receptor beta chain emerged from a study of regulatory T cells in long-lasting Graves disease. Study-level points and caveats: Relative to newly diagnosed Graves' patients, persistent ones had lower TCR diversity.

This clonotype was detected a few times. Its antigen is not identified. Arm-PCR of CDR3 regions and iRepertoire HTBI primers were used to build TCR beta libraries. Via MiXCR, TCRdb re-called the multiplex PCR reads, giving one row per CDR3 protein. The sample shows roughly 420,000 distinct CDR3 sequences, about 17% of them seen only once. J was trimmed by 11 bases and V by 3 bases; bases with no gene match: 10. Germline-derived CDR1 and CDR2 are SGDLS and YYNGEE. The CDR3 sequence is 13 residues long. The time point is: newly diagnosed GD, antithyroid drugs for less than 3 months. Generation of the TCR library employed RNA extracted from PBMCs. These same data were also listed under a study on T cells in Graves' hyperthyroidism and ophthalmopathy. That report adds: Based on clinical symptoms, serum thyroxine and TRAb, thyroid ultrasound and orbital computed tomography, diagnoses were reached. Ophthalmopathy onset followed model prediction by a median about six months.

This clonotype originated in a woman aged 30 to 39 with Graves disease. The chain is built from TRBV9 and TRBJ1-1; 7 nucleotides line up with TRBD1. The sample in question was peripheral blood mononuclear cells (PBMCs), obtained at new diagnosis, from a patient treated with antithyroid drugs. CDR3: CASSAGTAWEAFF. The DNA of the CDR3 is TGTGCCAGCAGCGCGGGGACAGCCTGGGAGGCTTTCTTT.